The 4 T cell receptor beta chains reported below all come from one sample, sequenced in a study of neurological immune-mediated disorders. Each CDR3 protein gets one entry after TCRdb re-called the 5' RACE reads with MiXCR. The table shows roughly 60,000 distinct CDR3 sequences, with roughly 10% occurring only once. The sequenced sample consisted of PBMCs. Receptors were obtained from a man aged 60 to 69 in good health.

The table lists this clonotype with many counts. The chain has TRBV20-1 and TRBJ2-7; 7 nucleotides align to TRBD2. The CDR3 contains 13 residues. V shed 3 bases and J 6 bases; nucleotides not matched to a gene: 8. CDR1 is DFQATT and CDR2 is SNEGSKA in the germline V gene (reference sequence). In DNA form, the CDR3 reads TGCAGTGCTAGCCAAGCGGGGCCTGGCGAGCAGTACTTC. Residues: CSASQAGPGEQYF.

This clonotype was seen more than once but under ten times. The V gene is TRBV7-6, the J gene TRBJ1-2, with 7 bases matching TRBD1. The V gene's germline CDR1 is SGHVS and CDR2 FNYEAQ. The CDR3 is made up of 14 amino acids. J gave up 3 bases and V 4 bases, and 5 bases lay outside the gene matches. In DNA form, the CDR3 reads TGTGCCAGCAGCTCCGGGACAGCCGACTATGGCTACACCTTC. Translation gives CASSSGTADYGYTF. Using reference TRBV7-6 and TRBJ1-2 for the parts outside the CDR3, the full variable domain is GAGVSQSPRYKVTKRGQDVALRCDPISGHVSLYWYRQALGQGPEFLTYFNYEAQQDKSGLPNDRFSAERPEGSISTLTIQRTEQRDSAMYRCASSSGTADYGYTFGSGTRLTVV.

This clonotype showed up many times. The rearrangement links TRBV7-2 to TRBJ1-5, with unresolved D. CDR3 length: 13 residues. V was trimmed by 7 bases and J by 6 bases, leaving 13 bases between them. CDR1 and CDR2 from the germline V gene are SGHTA and FQGNSA. Written as DNA, the CDR3 is TGTGCCAGCACCCTCTCCCCCGGTCAGCCCCAGCATTTT. This codes for CASTLSPGQPQHF.

This clonotype was counted at least ten times. V is TRBV5-1 and J is TRBJ1-1; perhaps TRBD1 as D (5 bases). The V end lost 3 bases, the J end lost 3 bases, and 15 bases lay between the germline ends. This CDR3 has 15 amino acids. Germline CDR1 reads SGHRS; CDR2 reads YFSETQ. This CDR3 reads CASSSGVQRDTEAFF. The CDR3 nucleotides read TGCGCCAGCAGCTCGGGGGTCCAGCGGGACACTGAAGCTTTCTTT.